The 11 T cell receptor beta chains below were found in one sample sequenced in a study of blood T cell repertoires in COVID-19. TCRdb's table, derived via immunoSEQ multiplex PCR, lists solely in-frame clones and lacks some. The sample holds 120,000 to 150,000 clones, 80% to 90% seen once. Sequenced material: peripheral blood. These receptors came from a woman between 55 and 75 years old with active COVID-19.

This chain connects TRBV28 to TRBJ1-1; the D gene is possibly TRBD1 (6 bases). CDR1 is MDHEN, CDR2 SYDVKM, per germline. The CDR3 runs to 14 residues. The germline V and J ends were trimmed by 2 bases and 0 bases, with 7 bases remaining between them. The CDR3: CASSLGQLNTEAFF. The DNA of the CDR3 is TGTGCCAGCAGTTTAGGACAGCTGAACACTGAAGCTTTCTTT. Full variable domain (rest looked up from reference TRBV28 and TRBJ1-1): DVKVTQSSRYLVKRTGEKVFLECVQDMDHENMFWYRQDPGLGLRLIYFSYDVKMKEKGDIPEGYSVSREKKERFSLILESASTNQTSMYLCASSLGQLNTEAFFGQGTRLTVV.

This chain connects TRBV7-9 to TRBJ1-4; no definite D call. The germline V gene has CDR1 SEHNR and CDR2 FQNEAQ (reference sequence). The CDR3 covers 15 residues. Trimming removed 5 bases from V and 1 base from J, with 11 bases in between. This CDR3 reads CASSTRGGTNEKLFF. DNA of the CDR3: TGTGCCAGCAGCACCCGGGGTGGAACTAATGAAAAACTGTTTTTT.

The chain is built from TRBV7-6 and TRBJ2-3; tentative D call: TRBD2 (6 bases). Trimming took off 4 bases at V and 1 base at J, with 12 bases between the two ends. CDR1 is SGHVS and CDR2 is FNYEAQ in the germline V gene. CDR3 length: 15 amino acids. The CDR3 coding sequence is TGTGCCAGCAGCTCCCAAGCGGGCGGCACAGATACGCAGTATTTT. Protein product: CASSSQAGGTDTQYF. Full variable domain (rest looked up from reference TRBV7-6 and TRBJ2-3): GAGVSQSPRYKVTKRGQDVALRCDPISGHVSLYWYRQALGQGPEFLTYFNYEAQQDKSGLPNDRFSAERPEGSISTLTIQRTEQRDSAMYRCASSSQAGGTDTQYFGPGTRLTVL.

The V gene is TRBV11-3, the J gene TRBJ2-7; weak D call: TRBD1 (6 bases). The CDR3 is 14 residues long. The V and J ends lost 5 bases and 4 bases respectively, with 15 bases between them. CDR1 and CDR2 (germline): SGHNT, YENEEA. CDR3 protein: CASSARDNDYEQYF. CDR3 sequence (DNA): TGTGCCAGCAGCGCAAGGGACAATGATTACGAGCAGTACTTC.

The sample holds one count of this clone. This rearrangement joins TRBV5-5 to TRBJ2-1; D is unresolved. The V end lost 6 bases, the J end lost 3 bases, and 16 bases lay between the germline ends. The V gene's germline CDR1 is SGHKS and CDR2 YYEKEE (reference sequence). The CDR3 sequence is 15 residues long. The CDR3 sequence is CASTDVAFGYNEQFF. The CDR3 nucleotides are TGTGCCAGCACCGATGTAGCATTCGGCTACAATGAGCAGTTCTTC.

This clone was counted between two and nine times. The J gene is TRBJ2-5, the V gene TRBV4-1, with 7 bases that match TRBD2. Germline lookup yields CDR1 MGHRA and CDR2 YSYEKL. The CDR3 covers 13 residues. The V gene end was trimmed by 1 base and the J gene end by 5 bases; junction bases not matched to a gene: 1. CDR3 nucleotide sequence: TGCGCCAGCAGCCAAGGACTAGCCGAGACCCAGTACTTC. Translation: CASSQGLAETQYF.

The CDR3 spells CATYGANVLTF. The CDR3 DNA reads as TGTGCCACCTATGGGGCCAACGTCCTGACTTTC. The rearrangement uses TRBV24-1 and TRBJ2-6; D remains unclear. V was pared by 9 bases and J by 3 bases, with 2 bases between. The germline V gene encodes CDR1 KGHDR and CDR2 SFDVKD. CDR3 length: 11 amino acids.

The CDR3 nucleotides are TGTGCCAGTAGTATTTTGGGCAGTAGGAATGAGCAGTTCTTC. Protein product: CASSILGSRNEQFF. The chain is built from TRBV19 and TRBJ2-1; D uncertain. V lost 3 bases, J lost 7 bases, and 13 bases lay in between. The CDR3 is 14 amino acids. Germline lookup yields CDR1 LNHDA and CDR2 SQIVND (reference sequence).

CDR3 in DNA: TGTGCCAGCAGCTTAGCGGGGACAGGACACAATGAGCAGTTCTTC. Translating it yields CASSLAGTGHNEQFF. The chain combines TRBV11-2 with TRBJ2-1, with 8 positions matching TRBD1. This CDR3 has 15 amino acids. Trimming at V came to 1 base and at J to 5 bases, leaving 4 bases not matched to a gene. CDR1 is SGHAT and CDR2 is FQNNGV in the germline V gene.

The CDR3 nucleotides are TGTGCCAGCTCACCGCGCACAGGGTGGGCTGAAGCTTTCTTT. The encoded protein is CASSPRTGWAEAFF. The chain couples TRBV18 to TRBJ1-1, with D perhaps matching TRBD1 (6 bases). The CDR3 has 14 amino acids. The V end lost 3 bases, the J end lost 6 bases, and 14 bases lay between the germline ends. Germline V lookup: CDR1 KGHSH, CDR2 LQKENI.

This clone was counted only a few times. This chain links TRBV6-6 with TRBJ1-1, with TRBD1 matching 10 bases. This CDR3 region has 16 residues. Germline CDR1 and CDR2: MNHNY and SVGAGI (reference sequence). V lost 2 bases and J lost 3; bases outside the gene matches: 6. For the CDR3, the DNA is TGTGCCAGCAGTTACCCCAGGACAGGGGGAGACACTGAAGCTTTCTTT. Translating gives CASSYPRTGGDTEAFF.